Listed below are T cell receptor beta chains from one sample, sequenced in a study of PD-1 blockade in classical Hodgkin lymphoma. Produced via immunoSEQ multiplex PCR; TCRdb's table is partial and in-frame only. This table holds fewer than 90,000 clones, about 93% found once. Sequencing was performed on peripheral blood mononuclear cells (PBMCs). These receptors were obtained from a human donor with classical Hodgkin lymphoma. CDR3s include the opening cysteine and the closing phenylalanine or tryptophan. Each record gives: V gene, clone size, J gene, D gene, CDR3 DNA, CDR3 protein. The D gene is left open where the match is weak. Not all rows give a size; the values are once, few, many and, for expanded clones, a class.

v_call: TRBV7-3
clone_size: NA
j_call: TRBJ2-7
d_call: NA
cdr3_nt: TGTGCCAGCAGCTTTAGGGGCCTTTCCTACGAGCAGTACTTC
cdr3_aa: CASSFRGLSYEQYF

v_call: TRBV28
clone_size: once
j_call: TRBJ2-7
d_call: TRBD1
cdr3_nt: TGTGCCAGCAGCTATACGACAGGGGCTTCCTCCTACGAGCAGTACTTC
cdr3_aa: CASSYTTGASSYEQYF

v_call: TRBV7-2
clone_size: NA
j_call: TRBJ1-1
d_call: NA
cdr3_nt: TGTGCCAGCCGGCCCGATAGGGACGGAGATAACACTGAAGCTTTCTTT
cdr3_aa: CASRPDRDGDNTEAFF

v_call: TRBV4-2
clone_size: NA
j_call: TRBJ2-5
d_call: NA
cdr3_nt: TGTGCCAGCAGCCAAGGGGCGGTTTATGGGGGCGGACAAGAGACCCAGTACTTC
cdr3_aa: CASSQGAVYGGGQETQYF

v_call: TRBV28
clone_size: NA
j_call: TRBJ2-3
d_call: NA
cdr3_nt: TGTGCCAGCAGCCGGATTAGCGTAGAATTAAGGAAGAGCACAGATACGCAGTATTTT
cdr3_aa: CASSRISVELRKSTDTQYF

v_call: TRBV7-9
clone_size: once
j_call: TRBJ2-1
d_call: NA
cdr3_nt: TGTGCCAGCAGCTTAGCGCGATCCTCCTACAATGAGCAGTTCTTC
cdr3_aa: CASSLARSSYNEQFF

v_call: TRBV7-9
clone_size: NA
j_call: TRBJ1-1
d_call: NA
cdr3_nt: TGTGCCAGCAGCTCGGGTCGGCTTCTGACGCCGAACACTGAAGCTTTCTTT
cdr3_aa: CASSSGRLLTPNTEAFF

v_call: TRBV4-1
clone_size: NA
j_call: TRBJ2-7
d_call: NA
cdr3_nt: TGCGCCAGCAGCCATCAGGTAGCCCACTCCTACGAGCAGTACTTC
cdr3_aa: CASSHQVAHSYEQYF

v_call: TRBV2
clone_size: once
j_call: TRBJ1-6
d_call: NA
cdr3_nt: TGTGCCAGCACACTAGGGGCCCCGGCCCTTAATTCACCCCTCCACTTT
cdr3_aa: CASTLGAPALNSPLHF

v_call: TRBV5-1
clone_size: NA
j_call: TRBJ2-7
d_call: NA
cdr3_nt: TGCGCCAGCAGCCTGGCAGGCGGATCCTACGAGCAGTACTTC
cdr3_aa: CASSLAGGSYEQYF

v_call: TRBV5-1
clone_size: NA
j_call: TRBJ2-3
d_call: TRBD1
cdr3_nt: TGCGCCAGCAGCAGACAGGGGGCAATTTCAGATACGCAGTATTTT
cdr3_aa: CASSRQGAISDTQYF

v_call: TRBV10-3
clone_size: NA
j_call: TRBJ1-1
d_call: TRBD1
cdr3_nt: TGTGCCATCAGTACCCCGGGACAGGATTCCGGTGACACTGAAGCTTTCTTT
cdr3_aa: CAISTPGQDSGDTEAFF

v_call: TRBV6-6
clone_size: once
j_call: TRBJ2-1
d_call: TRBD2
cdr3_nt: TGTGCCAGCAGTCCGGGACTAGCGGGGGGAAACAATGAGCAGTTCTTC
cdr3_aa: CASSPGLAGGNNEQFF

v_call: TRBV5-6
clone_size: NA
j_call: TRBJ2-7
d_call: NA
cdr3_nt: TGTGCCAGCAGCCGCCGGGACAAACCCTACGAGCAGTACTTC
cdr3_aa: CASSRRDKPYEQYF

v_call: TRBV6-5
clone_size: NA
j_call: TRBJ2-1
d_call: TRBD1
cdr3_nt: TGTGCCAGCAGTCAAGGACAGGGAATCAATGAGCAGTTCTTC
cdr3_aa: CASSQGQGINEQFF

v_call: TRBV6-1
clone_size: few
j_call: TRBJ2-7
d_call: NA
cdr3_nt: TGTGCCAGCAAACAACCGGGACGGAGCTACGAGCAGTACTTC
cdr3_aa: CASKQPGRSYEQYF

v_call: TRBV18
clone_size: NA
j_call: TRBJ1-3
d_call: NA
cdr3_nt: TGTGCCAGCTCACCCGACAGCCCTCTTTCTGGAAACACCATATATTTT
cdr3_aa: CASSPDSPLSGNTIYF

v_call: TRBV7-2
clone_size: NA
j_call: TRBJ1-2
d_call: TRBD1
cdr3_nt: TGTGCCAGCAGCTTATCTCCCCTTTACAGGGGCGAAGGCTACACCTTC
cdr3_aa: CASSLSPLYRGEGYTF

v_call: TRBV18
clone_size: NA
j_call: TRBJ1-4
d_call: TRBD1
cdr3_nt: TGTGCCAGCTCACCTACCGGGGCAGGGGGAAATGAAAAACTGTTTTTT
cdr3_aa: CASSPTGAGGNEKLFF

v_call: TRBV12-5
clone_size: few
j_call: TRBJ1-6
d_call: NA
cdr3_nt: TGTGCTAGTGGCTCCCGAGGGAATTCACCCCTCCACTTT
cdr3_aa: CASGSRGNSPLHF

v_call: TRBV7-2
clone_size: NA
j_call: TRBJ2-2
d_call: NA
cdr3_nt: TGTGCCAGCAGCTCCGGTCCCCTAGACCGCACCGGGGAGCTGTTTTTT
cdr3_aa: CASSSGPLDRTGELFF

v_call: TRBV29-1
clone_size: NA
j_call: TRBJ1-1
d_call: NA
cdr3_nt: TGCAGCGTTGATAGGAAGGGGAACACTGAAGCTTTCTTT
cdr3_aa: CSVDRKGNTEAFF

v_call: TRBV7-2
clone_size: once
j_call: TRBJ2-6
d_call: NA
cdr3_nt: TGTGCCAGCAGCTTAGCGGGGGGCTCTGGGGCCAACGTCCTGACTTTC
cdr3_aa: CASSLAGGSGANVLTF

v_call: TRBV6-5
clone_size: NA
j_call: TRBJ2-7
d_call: TRBD1
cdr3_nt: TGTGCCAGCAGTTACAACAGGGGATCCTACGAGCAGTACTTC
cdr3_aa: CASSYNRGSYEQYF

v_call: TRBV2
clone_size: NA
j_call: TRBJ1-1
d_call: NA
cdr3_nt: TGTGCCAGCATGGTGAACACTGAAGCTTTCTTT
cdr3_aa: CASMVNTEAFF

v_call: TRBV14
clone_size: NA
j_call: TRBJ1-2
d_call: NA
cdr3_nt: TGTGCCAGCAGGCTCCTTGAGAGGGGTGGCTACACCTTC
cdr3_aa: CASRLLERGGYTF

v_call: TRBV7-6
clone_size: NA
j_call: TRBJ1-5
d_call: NA
cdr3_nt: TGTGCCAGCAGCCTAGAAGAGAATCAGCCCCAGCATTTT
cdr3_aa: CASSLEENQPQHF

v_call: TRBV6-1
clone_size: NA
j_call: TRBJ1-2
d_call: NA
cdr3_nt: TGTGCCAGCAGTTCCCGACAGGCATGCACCTTC
cdr3_aa: CASSSRQACTF

v_call: TRBV18
clone_size: NA
j_call: TRBJ2-3
d_call: TRBD2
cdr3_nt: TGTGCCAGCTCACTGTTCCCTAGCGGGGGGAACACAGATACGCAGTATTTT
cdr3_aa: CASSLFPSGGNTDTQYF

v_call: TRBV19
clone_size: few
j_call: TRBJ1-5
d_call: NA
cdr3_nt: TGTGCCAGTAGTATGGGGGGACGGGGCCAGCCCCAGCATTTT
cdr3_aa: CASSMGGRGQPQHF

v_call: TRBV7-2
clone_size: NA
j_call: TRBJ2-2
d_call: NA
cdr3_nt: TGTGCCAGCAGCTTAGGAGTGGGGACCGGGGAGCTGTTTTTT
cdr3_aa: CASSLGVGTGELFF